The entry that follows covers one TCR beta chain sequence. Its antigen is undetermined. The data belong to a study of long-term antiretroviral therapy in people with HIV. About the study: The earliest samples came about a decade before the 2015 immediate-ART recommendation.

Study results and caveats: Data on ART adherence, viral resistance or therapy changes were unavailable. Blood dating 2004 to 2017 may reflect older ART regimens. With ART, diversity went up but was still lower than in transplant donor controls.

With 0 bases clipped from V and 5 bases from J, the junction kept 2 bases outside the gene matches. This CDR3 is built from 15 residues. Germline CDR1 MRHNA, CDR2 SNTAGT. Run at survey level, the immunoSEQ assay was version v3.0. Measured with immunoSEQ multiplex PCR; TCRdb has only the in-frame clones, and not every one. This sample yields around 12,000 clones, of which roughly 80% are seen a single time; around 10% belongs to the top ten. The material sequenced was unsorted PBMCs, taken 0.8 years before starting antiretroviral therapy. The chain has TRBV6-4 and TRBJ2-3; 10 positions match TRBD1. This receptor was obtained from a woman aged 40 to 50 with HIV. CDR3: CASSDSTGGIDTQYF. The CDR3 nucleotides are TGTGCCAGCAGTGACTCGACAGGGGGCATAGATACGCAGTATTTT.